These 22 T cell receptor beta chains came from one sample sequenced in a study of blood T cell repertoires in COVID-19. Here immunoSEQ multiplex PCR was the method, and the copy in TCRdb shows in-frame clones only, minus some. This sample has 50,000 to 60,000 clones, with about 86% found just once. Sequencing was performed on peripheral blood. All receptors derive from an elderly man with COVID-19, enrolled during active disease.

The chain carries TRBV27 and TRBJ1-1; a possible D gene is TRBD1 (5 bases). The CDR3 covers 14 residues. Germline-derived CDR1 and CDR2 are MNHEY and SMNVEV (reference sequence). V gave up 2 bases and J gave up 1 base, with 8 bases separating them. CDR3 amino acids: CASSLPGKNTEAFF. In nucleotides, the CDR3 is TGTGCCAGCAGTTTACCAGGGAAGAACACTGAAGCTTTCTTT.

The V gene is TRBV11-2, the J gene TRBJ2-2, with 11 positions matching TRBD2. J lost 6 bases, V lost 5 bases, and 14 bases had no gene match. Germline values: CDR1 SGHAT, CDR2 FQNNGV. The CDR3 is 18 residues long. CDR3 region: CASSPSYRLAGRAGELFF. The CDR3 DNA sequence: TGTGCCAGCAGCCCAAGTTATAGACTAGCGGGACGGGCCGGGGAGCTGTTTTTT.

The genes are TRBV2 and TRBJ2-6, with no clear D. CDR3 length: 15 amino acids. Trimming pared 8 bases from V and 0 bases from J, leaving 11 bases between. Germline-derived CDR1 and CDR2 are SNHLY and FYNNEI. The CDR3 DNA reads TGTGCCAGCCGCTACTCGAGCTCTGGGGCCAACGTCCTGACTTTC. Amino acid sequence: CASRYSSSGANVLTF.

The chain is built from TRBV6-5 and TRBJ2-1; D gene ambiguous. The CDR3 sequence is 15 residues long. V was cut by 5 bases and J by 6 bases, with 17 bases left in between. CDR1 is MNHEY and CDR2 is SVGAGI in the germline V gene. The CDR3 nucleotides are TGTGCCAGCAGTCCGAAGGCTCTTCAGCGCAATGAGCAGTTCTTC. It yields the protein CASSPKALQRNEQFF.

V gene TRBV10-3 combines with J gene TRBJ1-5, with D possibly TRBD1 on 6 matching bases. This CDR3 contains 16 residues. Trimming stripped 0 bases from V and 2 bases from J, with 11 bases between. The V gene's germline CDR1 is ENHRY and CDR2 SYGVKD. The CDR3 protein is CAISESNRAGNQPQHF. CDR3 in DNA: TGTGCCATCAGTGAGTCGAACAGGGCGGGCAATCAGCCCCAGCATTTT.

This chain uses TRBV9 with TRBJ2-2; TRBD1 might be the D (5 bases). Per germline, CDR1 SGDLS and CDR2 YYNGEE. CDR3 length: 13 amino acids. The ends were cut back, 2 bases at V and 6 bases at J, with 8 bases in the middle. CDR3 coding DNA: TGTGCCAGCAGCGTGACAGTCCCCGGGGAGCTGTTTTTT. This gives the protein CASSVTVPGELFF.

The rearrangement uses TRBV9 and TRBJ1-2; D is possibly TRBD1 (5 bases). Trimming cost V 0 bases and J 5 bases, with 20 bases left between them. The CDR3 is made up of 17 amino acids. Germline CDR1 and CDR2: SGDLS and YYNGEE. Written as DNA, the CDR3 is TGTGCCAGCAGCGTAGAAGGGGTTGGTTGGAATTTTTATGGCTACACCTTC. Protein: CASSVEGVGWNFYGYTF.

The rearrangement uses TRBV28 and TRBJ1-2, with D tentatively TRBD1 (5 bases). There are 12 residues in the CDR3. V lost 4 bases to trimming and J lost 4 bases, with 7 bases between them. Germline V gives CDR1 MDHEN, CDR2 SYDVKM. The CDR3 region is CASSSGVYGYTF. CDR3 bases: TGTGCCAGCAGTTCGGGGGTCTATGGCTACACCTTC.

V and J are TRBV5-6 and TRBJ1-1; 7 bases fit TRBD1. The CDR3 totals 13 residues. CDR1 and CDR2 (germline): SGHDT, YYEEEE. V lost 4 bases, J lost 6 bases, and 6 bases stayed unmatched. In DNA form, the CDR3 reads TGTGCCAGCAGCGATCTCGGGACAGCTGAAGCTTTCTTT. Amino acid sequence: CASSDLGTAEAFF. Using reference TRBV5-6 and TRBJ1-1 for the parts outside the CDR3, the full variable domain is DAGVTQSPTHLIKTRGQQVTLRCSPKSGHDTVSWYQQALGQGPQFIFQYYEEEERQRGNFPDRFSGHQFPNYSSELNVNALLLGDSALYLCASSDLGTAEAFFGQGTRLTVV.

The chain is built from TRBV20-1 and TRBJ1-1; 11 bases map to TRBD1. CDR1 is DFQATT and CDR2 is SNEGSKA in the germline V gene (reference sequence). V lost 3 bases to trimming and J lost 4 bases; unmatched junction nucleotides: 4. CDR3 length: 14 residues. The CDR3 loop reads CSASWDRGFTEAFF. CDR3 coding DNA: TGCAGTGCTAGTTGGGACAGGGGGTTCACTGAAGCTTTCTTT.

This clone showed up just a few times. This rearrangement joins TRBV9 to TRBJ1-3; D is undetermined. The CDR3 is 14 amino acids. Between the trimmed V and J ends, which lost 3 bases and 4 bases, there was a span of 11 bases. Germline CDR1 SGDLS, CDR2 YYNGEE. CDR3 in amino acids: CASSADQRGNTIYF. Written as DNA, the CDR3 is TGTGCCAGCAGCGCAGACCAGAGGGGAAACACCATATATTTT.

This clone is a singleton in its sample. CDR3 coding DNA: TGTGCCACCAGTGATGTAGGGGGCCGCAATCAGCCCCAGCATTTT. This gives the protein CATSDVGGRNQPQHF. This sequence joins TRBV24-1 and TRBJ1-5, with 7 bases aligning to TRBD1. V shed 3 bases and J 2 bases; nucleotides not matched to a gene: 3. Germline CDR1 KGHDR, CDR2 SFDVKD. The length of the CDR3 is 15 residues.

This clone was seen only a few times. The rearrangement joins TRBV5-1 to TRBJ1-2, with D possibly being TRBD1 (5 bases). Looked up from germline, CDR1 is SGHRS and CDR2 is YFSETQ. The CDR3 loop spans 16 amino acids. V was clipped by 4 bases and J by 1 base, with 17 bases between them. The CDR3 DNA reads TGCGCCAGCAGCAGCCAGACAGTATCGGGTAACTATGGCTACACCTTC. Protein sequence: CASSSQTVSGNYGYTF.

The chain employs TRBV24-1 and TRBJ2-3; TRBD1 matches 7 bases. CDR1 KGHDR and CDR2 SFDVKD come from the germline V gene. This CDR3 comprises 15 residues. The junction had 6 bases not matched to a gene; V was cut back by 5 bases and J by 2 bases. CDR3 in DNA: TGTGCCACCAGTGCCAGACAGGGTGTCACAGATACGCAGTATTTT. Amino acid sequence: CATSARQGVTDTQYF.

The chain uses TRBV7-2 and TRBJ1-6; D possibly corresponds to TRBD1 (6 bases). This CDR3 spans 14 amino acids. Germline CDR1 SGHTA, CDR2 FQGNSA. V was pared by 8 bases and J by 8 bases, with 16 bases between. The CDR3 DNA reads as TGTGCCAGCGGAGTCGACAGGCCGGATTCACCCCTCCACTTT. Translating it yields CASGVDRPDSPLHF.

The V and J genes are TRBV30 and TRBJ2-7, with 9 bases matching TRBD1. The CDR3 has 12 amino acids. From germline, CDR1 is GTSNPN and CDR2 SVGIG (reference sequence). The CDR3 loop reads CATGQGRYEQYF. The CDR3 coding sequence is TGTGCAACGGGACAGGGTCGCTACGAGCAGTACTTC.

The chain links TRBV6-5 to TRBJ2-3; TRBD2 matches 10 bases. The CDR3 has 15 amino acids. Looked up from germline, CDR1 is MNHEY and CDR2 is SVGAGI. With V trimmed by 5 bases and J by 2 bases, 4 bases remained unmatched. CDR3 DNA: TGTGCCAGCAGTCGGACTAGCGGTTTCACAGATACGCAGTATTTT. Residues: CASSRTSGFTDTQYF.

V and J are TRBV9 and TRBJ2-3, with 7 bases lining up with TRBD2. J gave up 1 base and V 7 bases, and 6 bases lay outside the gene matches. The CDR3 length is 14 residues. Germline V CDR1 and CDR2: SGDLS, YYNGEE. In DNA form, the CDR3 reads TGTGCCAGCGGGTTGGGGGGGGGCACAGATACGCAGTATTTT. Amino acids: CASGLGGGTDTQYF. Full variable domain (outside the CDR3, taken from reference TRBV9 and TRBJ2-3): DSGVTQTPKHLITATGQRVTLRCSPRSGDLSVYWYQQSLDQGLQFLIQYYNGEERAKGNILERFSAQQFPDLHSELNLSSLELGDSALYFCASGLGGGTDTQYFGPGTRLTVL.

As DNA, the CDR3 is TGCGCCAGCAGCTTGGAGGGGGCCGGGGAGCCCCAGCATTTT. It is translated as CASSLEGAGEPQHF. The chain links TRBV5-1 to TRBJ1-5; the match to TRBD1 covers 7 bases. The germline CDR1 and CDR2 sequences are SGHRS and YFSETQ. The CDR3 has 14 residues. V lost 0 bases to trimming and J lost 8 bases; unmatched junction nucleotides: 5.

In its sample, this clone was seen once. The J gene is TRBJ1-2, the V gene TRBV29-1, with TRBD1 matching 9 bases. CDR1 SQVTM and CDR2 ANQGSEA come from the germline V gene. Trimming removed 6 bases from V and 4 bases from J; junction bases left unmatched: 12. CDR3 length equals 15 residues. In nucleotides, the CDR3 is TGCAGCGTCCACATCACAGGGGGCAGGGGCTATGGCTACACCTTC. Its protein product is CSVHITGGRGYGYTF.

The gene calls are TRBV3-1 (or the pseudogene TRBV3-2) and TRBJ1-6; D not certain. The V and J ends lost 0 bases and 10 bases respectively, with 7 bases between them. The CDR3 consists of 13 residues. Germline V gene lookup returns CDR1 LGHDT and CDR2 YNNKEL (reference sequence). CDR3 residues: CASSQDRGSPLHF. The DNA of the CDR3 is TGTGCCAGCAGCCAAGATCGCGGATCACCCCTCCACTTT.

This clone was observed once. The chain uses TRBV9 and TRBJ1-5; 9 positions agree with TRBD1. Germline V CDR1 and CDR2: SGDLS, YYNGEE. The CDR3 sequence is 13 residues long. V shed 2 bases, J shed 10 bases, and the junction held 4 bases outside the gene matches. CDR3 residues: CASSVRDREPQHF. The CDR3 DNA reads as TGTGCCAGCAGCGTTCGGGACAGGGAACCCCAGCATTTT.